This T cell receptor (beta chain) was sequenced during a study of blood T cell repertoires in COVID-19. Overall study context: Acute and convalescent COVID-19 specimens originated in the United States, Italy and Spain. In each case, the material was cDNA or gDNA derived from T cells, B-cell-depleted T cells, or PBMCs.

In its sample, this clone was seen once. In the source study's methods: Nucleated cell counts were estimated from reference gene primer amplification. Some clones are missing from TCRdb's copy, which holds only in-frame ones; the method was immunoSEQ multiplex PCR. The V and J calls and clone size were taken over from that table, and D and trimming were inferred from the DNA. The data hold under 75,000 clones, with almost 90% observed a single time. The ends lost 3 bases at V and 6 bases at J; junction bases unmatched: 7. This CDR3 is 15 amino acids long. Germline-derived CDR1 and CDR2 are SEHNR and FQNEAQ (reference sequence).

Sequenced input: peripheral blood. The TCR was taken from a woman of 80 years or more with active COVID-19. J is TRBJ2-1 and V is TRBV7-9; 8 positions agree with TRBD2. The CDR3 DNA follows: TGTGCCAGCAGCTTCCCGGGACTAGGCGGCAATGAGCAGTTCTTC. It encodes CASSFPGLGGNEQFF.